One and the same sample provided the 18 T cell receptor beta chains below, sequenced in a study of blood T cell repertoires in COVID-19 (dated by TCRdb to the early 2020s). The library was generated by the immunoSEQ multiplex PCR assay. TCRdb provides this immuneACCESS table in a form limited to in-frame rearrangements. Some clones are lacking; in checked studies, under half of them reflect an unresolved V gene, and why the rest are absent is not known. For this sample the table gives some 46,000 clones, of which around 85% were detected only once. Jointly, the top ten make up around 30% of the sample. Sequenced input: peripheral blood. These receptor sequences come from a woman of 80 years or more with COVID-19, enrolled during active disease.

The chain recombines TRBV14 with TRBJ2-1, with D possibly being TRBD1 (5 bases). In germline, CDR1 is SGHDN, CDR2 FVKESK. The CDR3 loop spans 13 amino acids. Trimming cost V 5 bases and J 8 bases, with 13 bases left between them. CDR3 in amino acids: CASSIRQGDEQFF. The CDR3 DNA follows: TGTGCCAGCAGCATCCGGCAGGGCGATGAGCAGTTCTTC.

J is TRBJ1-5 and V is TRBV9; D not resolved. CDR1 SGDLS and CDR2 YYNGEE come from the germline V gene. V gave up 0 bases and J gave up 4 bases, with 11 bases separating them. The CDR3 is 15 residues long. CDR3 coding DNA: TGTGCCAGCAGCGTAGCTGGCTCGTTTAATCAGCCCCAGCATTTT. Translating gives CASSVAGSFNQPQHF.

This sequence joins TRBV3-1 (or the pseudogene TRBV3-2) and TRBJ2-1; tentatively, D is TRBD2 (5 bases). V lost 1 base and J lost 5, with 18 bases in between. The CDR3 loop spans 17 amino acids. Germline V gene data show CDR1 as LGHDT and CDR2 as YNNKEL (reference sequence). CDR3 nucleotide sequence: TGTGCCAGCAGCCAAGGGGTCTGGAGGACCACCCACAATGAGCAGTTCTTC. It codes for CASSQGVWRTTHNEQFF.

J is TRBJ1-3 and V is TRBV4-3; no reliable D call. Germline CDR1 is LGHNA and CDR2 is YSLEER. The CDR3 has 16 amino acids. V lost 0 bases and J 0 bases, leaving 9 bases between the germline ends. For the CDR3, the DNA is TGCGCCAGCAGCCAAGATCCCCCCAACTCTGGAAACACCATATATTTT. This translates into CASSQDPPNSGNTIYF.

This chain joins TRBV19 and TRBJ2-1, with D possibly being TRBD1 (6 bases). This CDR3 contains 15 residues. Trimming left V 7 bases short and J 2 bases short, with 15 bases between. The V gene's germline CDR1 is LNHDA and CDR2 SQIVND (reference sequence). The CDR3 sequence is CASTRGLTTYNEQFF. As DNA, the CDR3 is TGTGCCAGTACCAGGGGCTTAACTACCTACAATGAGCAGTTCTTC.

The genes are TRBV2 and TRBJ2-7; TRBD2 agrees at 11 bases. CDR1 SNHLY and CDR2 FYNNEI come from the germline V gene. V lost 6 bases and J lost 5; bases outside the gene matches: 9. The CDR3 consists of 15 residues. CDR3 loop: CASSGTGTSGHEQYF. CDR3 bases: TGTGCCAGCAGCGGTACCGGGACTAGCGGCCACGAGCAGTACTTC.

This clone was recorded a few times. CDR3 coding DNA: TGTGCCAGCAGTTTACTACAGGGGGAGGCTTTCTTT. This sequence encodes CASSLLQGEAFF. The rearrangement joins TRBV12-3 or TRBV12-4 to TRBJ1-1; 8 nucleotides match TRBD1. After removal of 2 bases from V and 11 bases from J, the junction contained 4 bases not matched to a gene. This CDR3 is 12 amino acids long.

The chain carries TRBV27 and TRBJ2-7; 10 nucleotides match TRBD1. V shed 5 bases and J 6 bases; nucleotides not matched to a gene: 10. CDR1 is MNHEY, CDR2 SMNVEV, per germline (reference sequence). The CDR3 loop spans 15 amino acids. The CDR3 DNA sequence: TGTGCCAGCAGTCTTATAGGGGACAGGGGCAGCGAGCAGTACTTC. This codes for CASSLIGDRGSEQYF.

CDR3 residues: CASSYSPGSQGYTF. The CDR3 DNA sequence: TGTGCCAGCAGTTACTCGCCGGGTTCGCAAGGCTACACCTTC. V and J are TRBV6-5 and TRBJ1-2; unclear D gene. From germline, CDR1 is MNHEY and CDR2 SVGAGI. V dropped 0 bases and J dropped 8 bases, with 13 bases sitting between them. The CDR3 totals 14 residues.

The chain uses TRBV2 and TRBJ2-4, with D possibly being TRBD1 (6 bases). The CDR3 covers 13 residues. Deletions cut 8 bases from V and 1 base from J, with 9 bases between. Germline V CDR1 and CDR2: SNHLY, FYNNEI. The CDR3: CASHRAAKNIQYF. The CDR3 DNA follows: TGTGCCAGCCACAGGGCGGCCAAAAACATTCAGTACTTC.

The V gene is TRBV6-5, the J gene TRBJ1-5, with a weak D call TRBD1 (6 bases). V lost 6 bases, J lost 4 bases, and 13 bases lay in between. Germline V gives CDR1 MNHEY, CDR2 SVGAGI. CDR3 size: 14 residues. The CDR3 protein is CASRPQGNNQPQHF. In DNA form, the CDR3 reads TGTGCCAGCAGGCCACAGGGAAATAATCAGCCCCAGCATTTT.

This clone was found a few times. This sequence joins TRBV9 and TRBJ2-3; 9 nucleotides agree with TRBD2. The CDR3 extends over 15 amino acids. Germline assignment: CDR1 SGDLS and CDR2 YYNGEE. Unmatched junction bases numbered 8, after V lost 4 bases and J lost 5 bases. CDR3 DNA sequence: TGTGCCAGCAGCCCGGCGGGAGGGCTGGAAGATACGCAGTATTTT. It yields the protein CASSPAGGLEDTQYF.

The V gene is TRBV3-1 (or the pseudogene TRBV3-2), the J gene TRBJ1-2; 8 bases are shared with TRBD1. V was pared by 4 bases and J by 4 bases, with 5 bases of the junction left unmatched. This CDR3 spans 14 amino acids. Germline-derived CDR1 and CDR2 are LGHDT and YNNKEL (reference sequence). The CDR3 DNA sequence: TGTGCCAGCAGCCGTATCGGGACAGGCTATGGCTACACCTTC. Protein product: CASSRIGTGYGYTF.

This clone was seen a few times. The rearrangement uses TRBV6-5 and TRBJ2-3, with 7 bases aligning to TRBD1. This CDR3 comprises 13 residues. Trimming removed 6 bases from V and 3 bases from J; junction bases left unmatched: 3. Germline values: CDR1 MNHEY, CDR2 SVGAGI. The CDR3 DNA reads as TGTGCCAGCAGGATGACAGGGACAGATACGCAGTATTTT. Encoded protein: CASRMTGTDTQYF.

This chain joins TRBV28 and TRBJ1-2; maybe TRBD1 (6 bases). Germline V CDR1 and CDR2: MDHEN, SYDVKM. Trimming left V 5 bases short and J 2 bases short, with 15 bases between. CDR3 length equals 15 residues. CDR3 in amino acids: CASSLRGGVNYGYTF. The CDR3 DNA is TGTGCCAGCAGTCTTCGGGGGGGCGTAAACTATGGCTACACCTTC.

The rearrangement uses TRBV12-2 and TRBJ2-3; the D call of TRBD2 is as the table states it, not checked on the DNA. TRBV12-2 counts as a pseudogene. This CDR3 is 15 amino acids long. DNA for the CDR3: TGTGCAAGTCGCATTAAGACTAGTAAAACAGATACGCAGTATTTT. Protein sequence: CASRIKTSKTDTQYF.

The chain couples TRBV5-1 to TRBJ1-2, with 8 bases lining up with TRBD1. In germline, CDR1 is SGHRS, CDR2 YFSETQ. J gave up 7 bases and V 2 bases, and 10 bases lay outside the gene matches. The CDR3 covers 15 residues. CDR3 loop: CASSLPFSGGGGYTF. CDR3 nucleotide sequence: TGCGCCAGCAGCTTACCTTTTTCAGGGGGCGGTGGCTACACCTTC.

V usage is TRBV7-6 and J usage is TRBJ2-7; D possibly corresponds to TRBD2 (6 bases). The CDR3 contains 17 residues. CDR1 is SGHVS, CDR2 FNYEAQ, per germline. Trimming shortened V by 1 base and J by 0 bases, and 16 bases separated the two germline ends. CDR3 sequence (DNA): TGTGCCAGCAGCTTAGGAGCGGGCCTAGCTGCCTCCTACGAGCAGTACTTC. Translated: CASSLGAGLAASYEQYF.